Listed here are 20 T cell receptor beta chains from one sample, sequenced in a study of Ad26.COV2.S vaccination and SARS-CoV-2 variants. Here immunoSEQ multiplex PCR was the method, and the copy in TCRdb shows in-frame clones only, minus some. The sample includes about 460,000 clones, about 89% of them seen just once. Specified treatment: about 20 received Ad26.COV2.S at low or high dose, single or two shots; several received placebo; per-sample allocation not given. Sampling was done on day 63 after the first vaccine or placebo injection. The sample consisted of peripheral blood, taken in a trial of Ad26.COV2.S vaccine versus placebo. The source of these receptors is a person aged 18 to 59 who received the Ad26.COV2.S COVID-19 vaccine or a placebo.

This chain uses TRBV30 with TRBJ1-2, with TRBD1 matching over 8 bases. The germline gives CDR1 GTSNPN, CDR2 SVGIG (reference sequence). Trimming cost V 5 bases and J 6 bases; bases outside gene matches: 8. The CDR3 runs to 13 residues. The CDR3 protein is CAWVTGAPNGYTF. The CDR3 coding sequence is TGTGCCTGGGTGACAGGGGCCCCCAATGGCTACACCTTC.

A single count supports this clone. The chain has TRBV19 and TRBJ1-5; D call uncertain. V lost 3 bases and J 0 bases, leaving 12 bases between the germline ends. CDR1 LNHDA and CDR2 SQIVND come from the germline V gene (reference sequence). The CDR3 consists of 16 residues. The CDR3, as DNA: TGTGCCAGTAGTATGAAGGGATCTTATAGCAATCAGCCCCAGCATTTT. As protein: CASSMKGSYSNQPQHF.

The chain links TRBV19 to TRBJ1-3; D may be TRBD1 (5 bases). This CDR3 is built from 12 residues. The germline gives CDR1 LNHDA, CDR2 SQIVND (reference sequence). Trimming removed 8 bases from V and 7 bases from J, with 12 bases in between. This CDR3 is CASGTEGNTIYF. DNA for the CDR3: TGTGCCAGTGGGACGGAAGGTAACACCATATATTTT. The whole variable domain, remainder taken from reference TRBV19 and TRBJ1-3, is DGGITQSPKYLFRKEGQNVTLSCEQNLNHDAMYWYRQDPGQGLRLIYYSQIVNDFQKGDIAEGYSVSREKKESFPLTVTSAQKNPTAFYLCASGTEGNTIYFGEGSWLTVV.

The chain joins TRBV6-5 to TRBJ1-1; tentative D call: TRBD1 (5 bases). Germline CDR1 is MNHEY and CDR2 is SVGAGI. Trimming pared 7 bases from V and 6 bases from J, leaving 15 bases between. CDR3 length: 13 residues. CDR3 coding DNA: TGTGCCAGCACCAAAAGGGAGGGGCCTGAAGCTTTCTTT. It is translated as CASTKREGPEAFF.

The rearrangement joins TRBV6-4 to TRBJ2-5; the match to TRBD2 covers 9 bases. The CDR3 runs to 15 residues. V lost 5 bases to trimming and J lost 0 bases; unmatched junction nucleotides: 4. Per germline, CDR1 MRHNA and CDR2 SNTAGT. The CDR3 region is CASSLGLAHQETQYF. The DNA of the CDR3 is TGTGCCAGCAGTCTTGGACTAGCGCACCAAGAGACCCAGTACTTC.

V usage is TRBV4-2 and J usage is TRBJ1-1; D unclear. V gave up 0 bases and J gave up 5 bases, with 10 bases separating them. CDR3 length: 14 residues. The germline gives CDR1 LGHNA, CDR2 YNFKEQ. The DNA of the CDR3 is TGTGCCAGCAGCCAAGAGTCCAAGGGAACTGAAGCTTTCTTT. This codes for CASSQESKGTEAFF.

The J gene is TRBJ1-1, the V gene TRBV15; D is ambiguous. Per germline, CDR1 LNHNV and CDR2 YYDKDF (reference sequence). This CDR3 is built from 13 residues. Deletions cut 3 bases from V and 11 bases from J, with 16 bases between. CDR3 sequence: CATSSVRRGLAFF. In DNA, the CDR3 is TGTGCCACCAGCAGCGTTAGGAGAGGGTTGGCTTTCTTT.

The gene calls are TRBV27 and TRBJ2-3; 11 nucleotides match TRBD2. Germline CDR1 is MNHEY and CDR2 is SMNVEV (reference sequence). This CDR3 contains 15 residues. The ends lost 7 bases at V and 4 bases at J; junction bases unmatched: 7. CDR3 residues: CASKLAGVRSDTQYF. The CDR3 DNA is TGTGCCAGCAAACTAGCGGGGGTCCGGTCAGATACGCAGTATTTT.

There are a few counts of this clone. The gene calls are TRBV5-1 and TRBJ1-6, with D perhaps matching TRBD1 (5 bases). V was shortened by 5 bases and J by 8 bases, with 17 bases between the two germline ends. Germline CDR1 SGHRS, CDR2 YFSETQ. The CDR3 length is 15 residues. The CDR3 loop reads CASRAGGPAHSPLHF. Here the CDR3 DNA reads TGCGCCAGCAGAGCGGGGGGACCCGCGCATTCACCCCTCCACTTT.

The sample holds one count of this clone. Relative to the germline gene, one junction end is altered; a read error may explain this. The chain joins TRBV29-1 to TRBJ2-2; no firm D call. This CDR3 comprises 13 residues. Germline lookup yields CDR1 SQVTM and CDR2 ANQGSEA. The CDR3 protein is CSVDSSKTGELFF. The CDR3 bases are TGCAGCGTTGATTCGTCGAAAACCGGGGAGCTGTTTTTT.

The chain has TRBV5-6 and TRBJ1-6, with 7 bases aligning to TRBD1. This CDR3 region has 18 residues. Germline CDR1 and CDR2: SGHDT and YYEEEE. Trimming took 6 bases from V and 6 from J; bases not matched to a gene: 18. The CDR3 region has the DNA TGTGCCAGCACCTTTACCTTCATAGGGGGCCATAGTAATTCACCCCTCCACTTT. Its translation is CASTFTFIGGHSNSPLHF.

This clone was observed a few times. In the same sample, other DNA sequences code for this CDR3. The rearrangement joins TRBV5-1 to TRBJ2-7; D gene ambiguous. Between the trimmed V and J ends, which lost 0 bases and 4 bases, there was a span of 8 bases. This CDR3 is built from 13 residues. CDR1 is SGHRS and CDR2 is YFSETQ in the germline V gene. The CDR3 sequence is CASSLALSYEQYF. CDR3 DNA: TGCGCCAGCAGCTTGGCACTTAGTTACGAGCAGTACTTC.

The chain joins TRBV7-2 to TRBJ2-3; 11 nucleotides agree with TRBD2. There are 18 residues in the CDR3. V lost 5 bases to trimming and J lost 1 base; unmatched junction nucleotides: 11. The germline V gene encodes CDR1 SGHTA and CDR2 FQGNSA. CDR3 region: CASSPFLAGGLGTDTQYF. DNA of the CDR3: TGTGCCAGCAGCCCTTTTCTAGCGGGAGGCCTCGGCACAGATACGCAGTATTTT. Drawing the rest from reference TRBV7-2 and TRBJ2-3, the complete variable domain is GAGVSQSPSNKVTEKGKDVELRCDPISGHTALYWYRQSLGQGLEFLIYFQGNSAPDKSGLPSDRFSAERTGGSVSTLTIQRTQQEDSAVYLCASSPFLAGGLGTDTQYFGPGTRLTVL.

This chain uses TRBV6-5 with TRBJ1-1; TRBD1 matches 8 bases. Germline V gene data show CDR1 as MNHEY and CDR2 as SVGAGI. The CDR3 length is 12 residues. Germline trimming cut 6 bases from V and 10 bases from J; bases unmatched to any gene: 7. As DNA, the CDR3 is TGTGCCAGCAGCGGCACAGGGGGAGCAGCTTTCTTT. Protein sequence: CASSGTGGAAFF.

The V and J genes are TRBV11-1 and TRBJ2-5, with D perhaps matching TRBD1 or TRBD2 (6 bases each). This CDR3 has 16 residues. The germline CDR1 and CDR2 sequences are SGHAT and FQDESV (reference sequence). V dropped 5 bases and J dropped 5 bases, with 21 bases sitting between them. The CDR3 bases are TGTGCCAGCAGCCCGAAGGAGGGGGTGGGCCGGGAGACCCAGTACTTC. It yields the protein CASSPKEGVGRETQYF.

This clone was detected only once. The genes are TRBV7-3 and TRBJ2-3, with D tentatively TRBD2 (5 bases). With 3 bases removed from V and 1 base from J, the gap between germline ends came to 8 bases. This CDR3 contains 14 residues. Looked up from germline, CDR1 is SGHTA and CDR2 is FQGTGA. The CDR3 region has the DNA TGTGCCAGCAGCTTCGTCGGGGGCACAGATACGCAGTATTTT. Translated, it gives CASSFVGGTDTQYF. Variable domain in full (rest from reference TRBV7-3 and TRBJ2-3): GAGVSQTPSNKVTEKGKYVELRCDPISGHTALYWYRQSLGQGPEFLIYFQGTGAADDSGLPNDRFFAVRPEGSVSTLKIQRTERGDSAVYLCASSFVGGTDTQYFGPGTRLTVL.

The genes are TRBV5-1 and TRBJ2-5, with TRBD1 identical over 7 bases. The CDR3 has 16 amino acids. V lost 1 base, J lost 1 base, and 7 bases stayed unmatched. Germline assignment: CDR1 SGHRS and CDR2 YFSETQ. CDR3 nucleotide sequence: TGCGCCAGCAGCTTGATCTCCGGGACAGCCCAAGAGACCCAGTACTTC. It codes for CASSLISGTAQETQYF. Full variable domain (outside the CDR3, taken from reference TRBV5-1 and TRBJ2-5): KAGVTQTPRYLIKTRGQQVTLSCSPISGHRSVSWYQQTPGQGLQFLFEYFSETQRNKGNFPGRFSGRQFSNSRSEMNVSTLELGDSALYLCASSLISGTAQETQYFGPGTRLLVL.

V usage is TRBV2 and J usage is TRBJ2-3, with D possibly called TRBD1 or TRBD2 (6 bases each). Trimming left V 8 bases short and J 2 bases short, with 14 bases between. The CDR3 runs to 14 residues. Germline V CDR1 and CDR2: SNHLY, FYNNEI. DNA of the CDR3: TGTGCCAGCGAGCGAGGGGGGCCCACAGATACGCAGTATTTT. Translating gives CASERGGPTDTQYF. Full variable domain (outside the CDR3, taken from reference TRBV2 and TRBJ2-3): EPEVTQTPSHQVTQMGQEVILRCVPISNHLYFYWYRQILGQKVEFLVSFYNNEISEKSEIFDDQFSVERPDGSNFTLKIRSTKLEDSAMYFCASERGGPTDTQYFGPGTRLTVL.

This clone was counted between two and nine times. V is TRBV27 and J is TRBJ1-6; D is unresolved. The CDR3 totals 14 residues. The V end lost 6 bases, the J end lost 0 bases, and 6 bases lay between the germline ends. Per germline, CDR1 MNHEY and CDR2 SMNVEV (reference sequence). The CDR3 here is CASSRSSYNSPLHF. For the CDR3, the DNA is TGTGCCAGCAGCAGGAGCTCCTATAATTCACCCCTCCACTTT.

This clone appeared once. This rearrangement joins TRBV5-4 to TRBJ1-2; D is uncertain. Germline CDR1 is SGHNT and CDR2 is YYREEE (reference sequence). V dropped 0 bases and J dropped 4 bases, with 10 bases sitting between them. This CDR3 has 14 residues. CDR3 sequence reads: CASSLGASFYGYTF. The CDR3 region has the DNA TGTGCCAGCAGCTTGGGGGCCTCGTTCTATGGCTACACCTTC.